The sequence of this TCR beta chain was determined in a study of T cells after yellow fever vaccination. Study background: Preparing low-cell-number fractions relied on SMART-Seq v4 Ultra Low Input.

CDR3 size: 15 residues. Trimming pared 4 bases from V and 3 bases from J, leaving 14 bases between. Germline V lookup: CDR1 SGHVS, CDR2 FNYEAQ. From the 5' RACE reads, TCRdb called clonotypes with MiXCR, one entry per CDR3 protein. The sample contains nearly 350,000 distinct CDR3 sequences, roughly 8% of which appear only once. The sequence derives from a man aged 18 to 30 who received the YFV17D yellow fever vaccine. The material sequenced was PBMCs, taken around 45 days after the first yellow fever vaccination. The chain links TRBV7-6 to TRBJ2-3; maybe TRBD1 (6 bases). The CDR3 nucleotides are TGTGCCAGCAGCTCAACAGGGTGGCTAACAGATACGCAGTATTTT. Amino acid sequence: CASSSTGWLTDTQYF.